This TCR beta chain was identified during a study of CD8+ T cells in alopecia areata. Study-level background: The drug, oral tofacitinib, was given to treated patients at 5 to 10 mg twice daily. The protocol delivered tofacitinib for 6 to 18 months, then withdrew it for 6 months.

V was trimmed by 4 bases and J by 7 bases, leaving 11 bases between them. This CDR3 is 13 amino acids long. CDR1 SGHTA and CDR2 FQGNSA come from the germline V gene. RNA was isolated and reverse transcribed to cDNA, the sequencing template. Repertoires were generated with immunoSEQ multiplex PCR, while TCRdb's copy carries only in-frame clones and drops some. Found here are about 190,000 clones, 60% of them singletons; the top ten hold 1%. Treatment of the sample: oral pan-JAK inhibitor, 5-10 mg twice daily. Alopecia areata patients had lesional scalp punch biopsies and peripheral blood taken from them.

The source of this sequence is a human donor with alopecia areata. This chain links TRBV7-2 with TRBJ2-1; D gene uncertain. This sample comprised CD4+ T cells sorted from blood, obtained at week 24, from a patient treated with tofacitinib. The CDR3 DNA follows: TGTGCCAGCAGCTCCAGGTTTCCGAATGAGCAGTTCTTC. It yields the protein CASSSRFPNEQFF.